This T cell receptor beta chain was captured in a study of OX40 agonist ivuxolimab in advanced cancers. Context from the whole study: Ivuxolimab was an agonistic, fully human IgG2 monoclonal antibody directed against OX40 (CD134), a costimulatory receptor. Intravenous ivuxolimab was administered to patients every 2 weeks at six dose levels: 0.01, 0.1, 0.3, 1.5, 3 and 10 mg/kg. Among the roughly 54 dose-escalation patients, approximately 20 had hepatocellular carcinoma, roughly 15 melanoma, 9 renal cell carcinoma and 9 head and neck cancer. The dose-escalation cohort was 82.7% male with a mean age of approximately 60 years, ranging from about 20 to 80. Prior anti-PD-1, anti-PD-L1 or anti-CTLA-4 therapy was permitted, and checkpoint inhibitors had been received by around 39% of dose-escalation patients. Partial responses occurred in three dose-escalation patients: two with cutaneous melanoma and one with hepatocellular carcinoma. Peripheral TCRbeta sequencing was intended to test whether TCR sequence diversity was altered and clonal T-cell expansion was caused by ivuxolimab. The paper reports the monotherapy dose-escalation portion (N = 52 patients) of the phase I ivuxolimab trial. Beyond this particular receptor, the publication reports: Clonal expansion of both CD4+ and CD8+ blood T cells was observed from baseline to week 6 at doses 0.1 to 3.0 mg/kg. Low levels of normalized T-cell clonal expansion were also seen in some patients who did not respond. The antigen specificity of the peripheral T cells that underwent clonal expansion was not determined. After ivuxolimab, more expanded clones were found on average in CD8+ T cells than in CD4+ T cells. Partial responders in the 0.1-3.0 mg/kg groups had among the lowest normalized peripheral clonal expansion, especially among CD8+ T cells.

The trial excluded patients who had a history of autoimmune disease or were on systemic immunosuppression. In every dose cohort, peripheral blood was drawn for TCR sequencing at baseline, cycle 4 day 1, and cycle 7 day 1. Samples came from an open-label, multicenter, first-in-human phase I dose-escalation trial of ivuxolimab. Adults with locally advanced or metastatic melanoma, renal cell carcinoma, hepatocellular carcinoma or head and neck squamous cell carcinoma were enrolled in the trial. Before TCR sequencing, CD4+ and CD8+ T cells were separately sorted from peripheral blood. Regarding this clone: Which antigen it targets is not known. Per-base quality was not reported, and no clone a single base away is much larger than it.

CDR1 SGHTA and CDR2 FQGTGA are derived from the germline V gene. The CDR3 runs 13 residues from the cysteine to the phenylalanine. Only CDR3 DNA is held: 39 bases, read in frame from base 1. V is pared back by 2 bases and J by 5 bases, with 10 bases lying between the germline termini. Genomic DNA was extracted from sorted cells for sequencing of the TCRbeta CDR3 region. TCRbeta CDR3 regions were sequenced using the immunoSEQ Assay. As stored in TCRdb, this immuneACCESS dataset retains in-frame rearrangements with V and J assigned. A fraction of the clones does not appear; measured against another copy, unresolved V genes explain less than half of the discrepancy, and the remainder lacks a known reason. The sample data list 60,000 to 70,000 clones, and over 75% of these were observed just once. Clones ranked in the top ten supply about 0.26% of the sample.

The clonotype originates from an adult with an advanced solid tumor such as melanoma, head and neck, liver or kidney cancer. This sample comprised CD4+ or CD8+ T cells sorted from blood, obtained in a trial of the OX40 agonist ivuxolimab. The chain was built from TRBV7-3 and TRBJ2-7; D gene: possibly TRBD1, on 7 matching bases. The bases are TGTGCCAGCAGCTTACAGGGGGGTAACGAGCAGTACTTC. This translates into CASSLQGGNEQYF.